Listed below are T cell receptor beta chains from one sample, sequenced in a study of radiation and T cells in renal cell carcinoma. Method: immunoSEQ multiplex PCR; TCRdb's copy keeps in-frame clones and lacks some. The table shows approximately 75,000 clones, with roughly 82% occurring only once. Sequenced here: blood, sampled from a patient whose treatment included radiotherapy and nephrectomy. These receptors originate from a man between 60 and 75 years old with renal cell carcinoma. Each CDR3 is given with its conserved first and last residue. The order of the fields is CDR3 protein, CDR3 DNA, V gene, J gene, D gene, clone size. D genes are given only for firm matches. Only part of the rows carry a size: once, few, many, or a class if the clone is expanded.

cdr3_aa: CASSLTGDFLKAFF
cdr3_nt: TGTGCCAGCAGCTTAACCGGGGACTTTCTCAAAGCTTTCTTT
v_call: TRBV7-3
j_call: TRBJ1-1
d_call: NA
clone_size: NA

cdr3_aa: CAISETRGAPRELFF
cdr3_nt: TGTGCCATCAGTGAAACTAGGGGAGCACCGAGGGAGCTGTTTTTT
v_call: TRBV10-3
j_call: TRBJ2-2
d_call: NA
clone_size: NA

cdr3_aa: CASKGVSGRPTEAFF
cdr3_nt: TGTGCCAGTAAGGGGGTGAGCGGGAGGCCCACTGAAGCTTTCTTT
v_call: TRBV19
j_call: TRBJ1-1
d_call: NA
clone_size: NA

cdr3_aa: CASSESPDSSEQYF
cdr3_nt: TGCGCCAGCAGTGAGTCGCCGGACAGTTCCGAGCAGTACTTC
v_call: TRBV10-1
j_call: TRBJ2-7
d_call: NA
clone_size: NA

cdr3_aa: CATNIDGGTGELFF
cdr3_nt: TGTGCCACCAACATCGACGGGGGGACCGGGGAGCTGTTTTTT
v_call: TRBV15
j_call: TRBJ2-2
d_call: TRBD2
clone_size: NA

cdr3_aa: CASSPLMQGASYEQYF
cdr3_nt: TGCGCCAGCAGCCCCCTTATGCAAGGGGCCTCCTACGAGCAGTACTTC
v_call: TRBV5-1
j_call: TRBJ2-7
d_call: NA
clone_size: NA

cdr3_aa: CATSRPQGSVTGELFF
cdr3_nt: TGTGCCACCAGCAGACCTCAGGGGTCGGTTACCGGGGAGCTGTTTTTT
v_call: TRBV15
j_call: TRBJ2-2
d_call: NA
clone_size: NA

cdr3_aa: CASSLGPNTEAFF
cdr3_nt: TGTGCCAGCAGCTTAGGGCCGAACACTGAAGCTTTCTTT
v_call: TRBV11-1
j_call: TRBJ1-1
d_call: NA
clone_size: NA

cdr3_aa: CASSIILLRAGVRYEQYF
cdr3_nt: TGTGCCAGTAGTATTATCCTGCTCCGAGCGGGAGTGCGGTACGAGCAGTACTTC
v_call: TRBV19
j_call: TRBJ2-7
d_call: TRBD2
clone_size: once

cdr3_aa: CASSVDPTTGNGYTF
cdr3_nt: TGTGCCAGCAGCGTAGACCCCACGACAGGGAATGGCTACACCTTC
v_call: TRBV9
j_call: TRBJ1-2
d_call: TRBD1
clone_size: NA

cdr3_aa: CASSPYLASQSETQYF
cdr3_nt: TGCGCCAGCAGCCCCTATCTGGCGAGCCAGTCAGAGACCCAGTACTTC
v_call: TRBV5-1
j_call: TRBJ2-5
d_call: NA
clone_size: NA

cdr3_aa: CASSGNTYEQYF
cdr3_nt: TGTGCCAGCAGTGGGAACACCTACGAGCAGTACTTC
v_call: TRBV28
j_call: TRBJ2-7
d_call: NA
clone_size: few

cdr3_aa: CASWGTSGSQETQYF
cdr3_nt: TGTGCCAGCTGGGGGACTAGCGGGAGCCAAGAGACCCAGTACTTC
v_call: TRBV5-4
j_call: TRBJ2-5
d_call: TRBD2
clone_size: once

cdr3_aa: CASSFTGAWTNEKLFF
cdr3_nt: TGCGCCAGCAGCTTTACAGGGGCCTGGACTAATGAAAAACTGTTTTTT
v_call: TRBV5-1
j_call: TRBJ1-4
d_call: TRBD1
clone_size: NA

cdr3_aa: CASSGRTSGRAKTDTQYF
cdr3_nt: TGCGCCAGCAGCGGACGGACTAGCGGGAGGGCTAAGACAGATACGCAGTATTTT
v_call: TRBV5-1
j_call: TRBJ2-3
d_call: TRBD2
clone_size: NA

cdr3_aa: CASRATRGGETQYF
cdr3_nt: TGTGCCAGCAGAGCAACCAGGGGGGGGGAGACCCAGTACTTC
v_call: TRBV6-6
j_call: TRBJ2-5
d_call: NA
clone_size: NA

cdr3_aa: CASSSPTLPYEQYF
cdr3_nt: TGTGCCAGCAGTTCCCCGACACTCCCCTACGAGCAGTACTTC
v_call: TRBV28
j_call: TRBJ2-7
d_call: NA
clone_size: NA

cdr3_aa: CASSESQGSQPQHF
cdr3_nt: TGCGCCAGCAGTGAGTCGCAGGGCAGTCAGCCCCAGCATTTT
v_call: TRBV10-2
j_call: TRBJ1-5
d_call: NA
clone_size: NA

cdr3_aa: CASSESGEGRNQPQHF
cdr3_nt: TGTGCCAGCAGTGAATCAGGGGAGGGAAGGAATCAGCCCCAGCATTTT
v_call: TRBV25-1
j_call: TRBJ1-5
d_call: NA
clone_size: NA

cdr3_aa: CASSATSSNEQFF
cdr3_nt: TGTGCCAGTAGTGCCACTAGTTCCAATGAGCAGTTCTTC
v_call: TRBV19
j_call: TRBJ2-1
d_call: NA
clone_size: NA

cdr3_aa: CASSLFRQETQYF
cdr3_nt: TGTGCCAGCAGCTTATTCCGGCAAGAGACCCAGTACTTC
v_call: TRBV7-2
j_call: TRBJ2-5
d_call: NA
clone_size: NA

cdr3_aa: CASSFDRGNEKLFF
cdr3_nt: TGTGCCAGCAGCTTCGACAGGGGAAACGAAAAACTGTTTTTT
v_call: TRBV5-4
j_call: TRBJ1-4
d_call: TRBD1
clone_size: NA

cdr3_aa: CASSSTQKSGGGTEAFF
cdr3_nt: TGTGCCAGCTCATCCACCCAAAAATCGGGGGGAGGCACTGAAGCTTTCTTT
v_call: TRBV18
j_call: TRBJ1-1
d_call: NA
clone_size: NA

cdr3_aa: CASSLVGGSTYEQYF
cdr3_nt: TGTGCCAGCAGCTTAGTAGGGGGGTCTACCTACGAGCAGTACTTC
v_call: TRBV7-2
j_call: TRBJ2-7
d_call: NA
clone_size: NA

cdr3_aa: CASSPGARVQYF
cdr3_nt: TGTGCCAGCAGCCCGGGGGCCCGTGTGCAGTACTTC
v_call: TRBV14
j_call: TRBJ2-7
d_call: NA
clone_size: NA

cdr3_aa: CASSETNTEAFF
cdr3_nt: TGTGCCAGCAGTGAGACGAACACTGAAGCTTTCTTT
v_call: TRBV6-1
j_call: TRBJ1-1
d_call: NA
clone_size: NA

cdr3_aa: CASSLSGRVNTGELFF
cdr3_nt: TGTGCCAGCAGTTTGAGCGGGAGGGTCAACACCGGGGAGCTGTTTTTT
v_call: TRBV28
j_call: TRBJ2-2
d_call: TRBD2
clone_size: NA

cdr3_aa: CASSVIESGYEQYF
cdr3_nt: TGTGCCAGCAGTGTGATCGAGTCGGGATACGAGCAGTACTTC
v_call: TRBV2
j_call: TRBJ2-7
d_call: NA
clone_size: NA

cdr3_aa: CSYTATGTGIYEQYF
cdr3_nt: TGTAGCTATACAGCAACGGGGACAGGGATCTACGAGCAGTACTTC
v_call: TRBV21-1
j_call: TRBJ2-7
d_call: NA
clone_size: NA

cdr3_aa: CASTISGSYNEQFF
cdr3_nt: TGTGCCAGTACCATCTCCGGCTCCTACAATGAGCAGTTCTTC
v_call: TRBV19
j_call: TRBJ2-1
d_call: NA
clone_size: NA

cdr3_aa: CASSGQGVLNTEAFF
cdr3_nt: TGTGCCAGCTCAGGACAGGGGGTCCTGAACACTGAAGCTTTCTTT
v_call: TRBV18
j_call: TRBJ1-1
d_call: TRBD1
clone_size: few